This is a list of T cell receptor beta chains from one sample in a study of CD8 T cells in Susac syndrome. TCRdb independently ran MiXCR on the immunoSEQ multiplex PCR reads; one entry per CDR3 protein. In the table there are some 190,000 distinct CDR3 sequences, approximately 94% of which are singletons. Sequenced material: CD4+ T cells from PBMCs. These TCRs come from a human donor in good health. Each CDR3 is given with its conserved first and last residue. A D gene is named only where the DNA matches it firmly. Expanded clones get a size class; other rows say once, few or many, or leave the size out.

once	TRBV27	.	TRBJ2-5	CASSFRGFNQETQYF	TGTGCCAGCAGTTTCCGGGGCTTTAACCAAGAGACCCAGTACTTC
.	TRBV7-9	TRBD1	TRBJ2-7	CASSSQRGQGNYEQYF	TGTGCCAGCAGCTCACAAAGGGGACAGGGAAACTACGAGCAGTACTTC
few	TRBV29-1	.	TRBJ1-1	CSVGRNTEAFF	TGCAGCGTTGGTCGGAACACTGAAGCTTTCTTT
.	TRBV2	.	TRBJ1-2	CASSAYLLSNYGYTF	TGTGCCAGCAGTGCATACCTTCTCTCCAACTATGGCTACACCTTC
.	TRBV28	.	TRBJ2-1	CASTRGPIEQFF	TGTGCCAGCACCCGGGGGCCGATTGAGCAGTTCTTC
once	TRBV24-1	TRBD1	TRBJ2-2	CATSDTGGTTGELFF	TGTGCCACCAGTGATACAGGGGGCACCACCGGGGAGCTGTTTTTT
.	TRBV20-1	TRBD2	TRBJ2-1	CSALTLGRVGQFF	TGCAGTGCTCTCACGCTCGGGAGGGTTGGGCAGTTCTTC
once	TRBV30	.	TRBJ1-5	CAWSGDDNQPQHF	TGTGCCTGGAGCGGGGACGACAATCAGCCCCAGCATTTT
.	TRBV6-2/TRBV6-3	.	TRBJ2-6	CASSPGNHVGSGANVLTF	TGTGCCAGCAGTCCCGGAAACCATGTGGGCTCTGGGGCCAACGTCCTGACTTTC
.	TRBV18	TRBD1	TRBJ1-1	CASSPRTPGQGAEAFF	TGTGCCAGCTCACCACGGACCCCGGGACAGGGTGCGGAAGCTTTCTTT
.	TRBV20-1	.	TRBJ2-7	CSATDKAYEQYF	TGCAGTGCTACGGACAAAGCCTACGAGCAGTACTTC
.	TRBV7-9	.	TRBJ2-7	CASSLDWLNSYEQYF	TGTGCCAGCAGCTTAGACTGGCTGAACTCCTACGAGCAGTACTTC
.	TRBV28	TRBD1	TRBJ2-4	CASSYRGQGQYF	TGTGCCAGCAGTTACAGGGGGCAGGGTCAGTACTTC
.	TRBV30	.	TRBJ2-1	CAWSKTIMAYNEQFF	TGTGCCTGGAGTAAAACCATTATGGCCTACAATGAGCAGTTCTTC
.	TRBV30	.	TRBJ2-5	CAWMRPGRQETQYF	TGTGCCTGGATGAGGCCGGGACGACAAGAGACCCAGTACTTC
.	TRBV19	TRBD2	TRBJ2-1	CASSLGLAGNNEQFF	TGTGCCAGTAGTCTGGGACTAGCGGGAAATAATGAGCAGTTCTTC
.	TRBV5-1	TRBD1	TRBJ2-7	CASSMEHGQGGGEQYF	TGCGCCAGCAGCATGGAACACGGACAGGGCGGTGGCGAGCAGTACTTC
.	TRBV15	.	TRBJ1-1	CATTGSGARTEAFF	TGTGCCACCACAGGTTCAGGGGCGCGCACTGAAGCTTTCTTT
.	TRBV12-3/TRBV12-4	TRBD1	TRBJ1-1	CASSDPGQGERTEAFF	TGTGCCAGCAGTGACCCGGGACAGGGAGAGCGCACTGAAGCTTTCTTT
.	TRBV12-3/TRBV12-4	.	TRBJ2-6	CASSFAGGANVLTF	TGTGCCAGCAGTTTCGCAGGTGGGGCCAACGTCCTGACTTTC
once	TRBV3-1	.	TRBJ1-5	CASSQDRAGLRNQPQHF	TGTGCCAGCAGCCAAGATCGGGCAGGGCTGAGGAATCAGCCCCAGCATTTT
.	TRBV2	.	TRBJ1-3	CASSESGNTIYF	TGTGCCAGCAGTGAGAGTGGAAACACCATATATTTT
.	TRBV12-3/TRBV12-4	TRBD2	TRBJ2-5	CASSFSAGVAETQYF	TGTGCCAGCAGTTTCTCGGCGGGAGTAGCGGAGACCCAGTACTTC
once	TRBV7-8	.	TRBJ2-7	CASSLRRELEQYF	TGTGCCAGCAGCTTACGTCGGGAGCTTGAGCAGTACTTC
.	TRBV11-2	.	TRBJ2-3	CASSPSSRVTDTQYF	TGTGCCAGCAGCCCTTCGTCGAGGGTCACAGATACGCAGTATTTT
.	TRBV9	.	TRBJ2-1	CASSVGETHVDNEQFF	TGTGCCAGCAGCGTAGGGGAGACACATGTGGACAATGAGCAGTTCTTC
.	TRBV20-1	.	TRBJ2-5	CSTSGGGKRETQYF	.
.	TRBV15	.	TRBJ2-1	CATSRVPGLGQGEQFF	TGTGCCACCAGCAGAGTACCAGGACTAGGACAGGGTGAGCAGTTCTTC
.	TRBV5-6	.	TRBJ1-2	CASSLPGGPFYGYTF	TGTGCCAGCAGCTTACCCGGAGGACCGTTCTATGGCTACACCTTC
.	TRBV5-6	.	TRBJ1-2	CASSLAGAAVYGYTF	TGTGCCAGCAGCTTGGCCGGGGCAGCAGTCTATGGCTACACCTTC
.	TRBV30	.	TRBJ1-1	CAWMRTANTEAFF	TGTGCCTGGATGAGGACCGCGAACACTGAAGCTTTCTTT